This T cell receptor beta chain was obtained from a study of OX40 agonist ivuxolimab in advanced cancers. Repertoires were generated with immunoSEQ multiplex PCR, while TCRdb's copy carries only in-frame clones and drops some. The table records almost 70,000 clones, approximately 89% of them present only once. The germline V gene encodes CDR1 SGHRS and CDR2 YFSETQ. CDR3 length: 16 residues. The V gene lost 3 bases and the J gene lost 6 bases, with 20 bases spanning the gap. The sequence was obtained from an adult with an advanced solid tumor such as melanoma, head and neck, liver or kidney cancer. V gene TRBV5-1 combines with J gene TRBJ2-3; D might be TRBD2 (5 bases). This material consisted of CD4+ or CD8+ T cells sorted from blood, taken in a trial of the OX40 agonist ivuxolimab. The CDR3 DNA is TGCGCCAGCAGCTCGCTGGTAGCGAGAAATTCTGATACGCAGTATTTT. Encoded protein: CASSSLVARNSDTQYF. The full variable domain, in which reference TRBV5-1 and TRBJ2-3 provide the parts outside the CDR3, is KAGVTQTPRYLIKTRGQQVTLSCSPISGHRSVSWYQQTPGQGLQFLFEYFSETQRNKGNFPGRFSGRQFSNSRSEMNVSTLELGDSALYLCASSSLVARNSDTQYFGPGTRLTVL.